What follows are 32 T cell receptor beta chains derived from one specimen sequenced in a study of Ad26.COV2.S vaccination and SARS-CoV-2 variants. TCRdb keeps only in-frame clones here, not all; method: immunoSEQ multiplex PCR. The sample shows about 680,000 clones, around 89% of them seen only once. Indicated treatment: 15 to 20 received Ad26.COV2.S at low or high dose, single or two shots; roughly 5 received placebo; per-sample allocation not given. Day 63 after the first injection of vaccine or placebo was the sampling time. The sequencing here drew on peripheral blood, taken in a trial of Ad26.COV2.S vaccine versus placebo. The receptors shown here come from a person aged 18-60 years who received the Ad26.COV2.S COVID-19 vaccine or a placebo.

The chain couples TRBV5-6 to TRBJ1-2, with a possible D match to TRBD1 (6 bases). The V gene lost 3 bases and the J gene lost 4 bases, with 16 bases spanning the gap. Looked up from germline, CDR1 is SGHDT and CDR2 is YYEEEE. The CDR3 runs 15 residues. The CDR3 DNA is TGTGCCAGCAGCTGGGGGGACACCTCCGGCTATGGCTACACCTTC. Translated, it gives CASSWGDTSGYGYTF.

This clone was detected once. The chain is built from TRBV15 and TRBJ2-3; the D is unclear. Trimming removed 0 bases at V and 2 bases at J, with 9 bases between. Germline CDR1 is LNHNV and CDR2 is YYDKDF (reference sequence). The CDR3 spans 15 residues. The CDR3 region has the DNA TGTGCCACCAGCAGAGATTGGGGTACCACAGATACGCAGTATTTT. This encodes CATSRDWGTTDTQYF.

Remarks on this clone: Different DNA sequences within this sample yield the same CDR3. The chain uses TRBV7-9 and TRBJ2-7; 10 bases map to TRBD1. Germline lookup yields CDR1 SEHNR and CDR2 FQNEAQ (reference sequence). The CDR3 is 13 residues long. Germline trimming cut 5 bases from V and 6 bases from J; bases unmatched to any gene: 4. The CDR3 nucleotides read TGTGCCAGCAGCCTAGGGGACAGGGGCGAGCAGTACTTC. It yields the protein CASSLGDRGEQYF.

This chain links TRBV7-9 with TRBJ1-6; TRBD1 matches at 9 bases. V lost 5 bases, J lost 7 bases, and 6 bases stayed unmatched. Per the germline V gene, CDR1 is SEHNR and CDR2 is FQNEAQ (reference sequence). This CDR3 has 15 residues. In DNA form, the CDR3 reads TGTGCCAGCAGCCCCTGGACAGGGGTCAATTCACCCCTCCACTTT. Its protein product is CASSPWTGVNSPLHF.

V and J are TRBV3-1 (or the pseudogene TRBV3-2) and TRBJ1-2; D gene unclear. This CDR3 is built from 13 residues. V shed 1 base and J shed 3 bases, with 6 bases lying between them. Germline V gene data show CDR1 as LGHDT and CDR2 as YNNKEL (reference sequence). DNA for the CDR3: TGTGCCAGCAGCCAAGGTGCCTACTATGGCTACACCTTC. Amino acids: CASSQGAYYGYTF.

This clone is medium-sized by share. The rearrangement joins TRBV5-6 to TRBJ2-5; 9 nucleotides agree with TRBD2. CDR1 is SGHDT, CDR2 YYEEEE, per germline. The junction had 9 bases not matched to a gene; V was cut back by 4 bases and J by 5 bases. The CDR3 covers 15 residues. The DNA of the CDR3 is TGTGCCAGCAGCGCCCCGCGGGGGGGTTTGGAGACCCAGTACTTC. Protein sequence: CASSAPRGGLETQYF.

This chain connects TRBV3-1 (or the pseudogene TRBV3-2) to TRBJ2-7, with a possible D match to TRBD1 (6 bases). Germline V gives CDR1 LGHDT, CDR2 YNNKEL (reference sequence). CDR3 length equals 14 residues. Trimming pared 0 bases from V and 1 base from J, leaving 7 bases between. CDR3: CASSQDTGSYEQYF. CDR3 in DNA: TGTGCCAGCAGCCAAGATACAGGGTCCTACGAGCAGTACTTC.

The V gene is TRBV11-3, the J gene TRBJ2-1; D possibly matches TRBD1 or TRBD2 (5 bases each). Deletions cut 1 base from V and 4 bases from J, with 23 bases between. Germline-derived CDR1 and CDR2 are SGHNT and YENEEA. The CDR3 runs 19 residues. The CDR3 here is CASSLGEVRELHRYNEQFF. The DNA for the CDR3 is TGTGCCAGCAGCTTAGGTGAGGTCAGGGAGCTCCATCGATACAATGAGCAGTTCTTC.

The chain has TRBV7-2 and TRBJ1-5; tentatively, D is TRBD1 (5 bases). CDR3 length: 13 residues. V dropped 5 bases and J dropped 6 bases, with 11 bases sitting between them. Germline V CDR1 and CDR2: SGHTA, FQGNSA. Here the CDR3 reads CASSPQGSQPQHF. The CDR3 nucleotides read TGTGCCAGCAGCCCCCAGGGAAGTCAGCCCCAGCATTTT.

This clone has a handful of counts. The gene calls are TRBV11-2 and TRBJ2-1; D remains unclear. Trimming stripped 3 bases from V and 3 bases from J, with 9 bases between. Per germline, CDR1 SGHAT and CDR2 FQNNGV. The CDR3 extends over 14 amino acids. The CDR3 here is CASSFGPGYNEQFF. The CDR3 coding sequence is TGTGCCAGCAGCTTCGGACCCGGCTACAATGAGCAGTTCTTC.

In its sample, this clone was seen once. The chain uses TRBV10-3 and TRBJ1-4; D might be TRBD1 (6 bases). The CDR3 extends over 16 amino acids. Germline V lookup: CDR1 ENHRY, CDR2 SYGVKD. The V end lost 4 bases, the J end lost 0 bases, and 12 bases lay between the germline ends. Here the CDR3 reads CAISGERGSTNEKLFF. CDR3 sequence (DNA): TGTGCCATCAGTGGTGAGAGGGGGTCAACTAATGAAAAACTGTTTTTT.

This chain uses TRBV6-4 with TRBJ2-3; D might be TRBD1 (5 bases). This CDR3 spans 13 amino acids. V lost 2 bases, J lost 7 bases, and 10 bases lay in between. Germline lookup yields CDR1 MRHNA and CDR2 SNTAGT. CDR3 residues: CASSDTGAHTQYF. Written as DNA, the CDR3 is TGTGCCAGCAGTGACACAGGAGCTCATACGCAGTATTTT.

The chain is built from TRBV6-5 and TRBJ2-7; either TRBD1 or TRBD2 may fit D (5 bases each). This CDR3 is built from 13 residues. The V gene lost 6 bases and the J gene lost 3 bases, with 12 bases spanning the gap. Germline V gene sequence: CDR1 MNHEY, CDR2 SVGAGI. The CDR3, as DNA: TGTGCCAGCAGAACTAGGGGATTCTACGAGCAGTACTTC. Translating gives CASRTRGFYEQYF.

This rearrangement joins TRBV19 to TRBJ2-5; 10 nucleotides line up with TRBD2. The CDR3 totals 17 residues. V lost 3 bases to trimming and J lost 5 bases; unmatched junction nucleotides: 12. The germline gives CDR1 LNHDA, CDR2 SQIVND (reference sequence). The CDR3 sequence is CASSIGWTSGLVETQYF. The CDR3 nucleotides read TGTGCCAGTAGTATTGGTTGGACTAGCGGTCTTGTGGAGACCCAGTACTTC.

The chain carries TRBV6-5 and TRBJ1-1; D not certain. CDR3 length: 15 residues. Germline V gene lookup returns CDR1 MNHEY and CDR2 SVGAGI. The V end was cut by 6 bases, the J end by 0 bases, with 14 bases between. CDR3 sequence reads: CASRPHGIMNTEAFF. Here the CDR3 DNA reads TGTGCCAGCAGACCTCACGGGATCATGAACACTGAAGCTTTCTTT.

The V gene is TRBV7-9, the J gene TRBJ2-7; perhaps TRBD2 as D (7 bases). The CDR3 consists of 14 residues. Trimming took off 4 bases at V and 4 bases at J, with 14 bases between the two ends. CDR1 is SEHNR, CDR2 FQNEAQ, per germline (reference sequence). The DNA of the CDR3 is TGTGCCAGCAGCTACGGACTAGGGGGATACGAGCAGTACTTC. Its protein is CASSYGLGGYEQYF.

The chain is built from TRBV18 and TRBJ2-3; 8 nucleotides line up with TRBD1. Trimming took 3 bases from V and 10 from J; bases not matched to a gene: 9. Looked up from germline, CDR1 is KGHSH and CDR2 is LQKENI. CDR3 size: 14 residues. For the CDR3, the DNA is TGTGCCAGCTCACCCGGGACAGGCCCCGGGGCGCAGTATTTT. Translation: CASSPGTGPGAQYF. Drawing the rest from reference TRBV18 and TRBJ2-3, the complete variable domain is NAGVMQNPRHLVRRRGQEARLRCSPMKGHSHVYWYRQLPEEGLKFMVYLQKENIIDESGMPKERFSAEFPKEGPSILRIQQVVRGDSAAYFCASSPGTGPGAQYFGPGTRLTVL.

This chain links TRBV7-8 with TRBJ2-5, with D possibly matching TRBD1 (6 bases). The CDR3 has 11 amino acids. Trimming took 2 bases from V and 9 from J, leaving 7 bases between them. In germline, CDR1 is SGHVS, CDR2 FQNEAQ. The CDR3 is CASSLKGAQYF. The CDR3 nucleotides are TGTGCCAGCAGCTTAAAGGGGGCCCAGTACTTC.

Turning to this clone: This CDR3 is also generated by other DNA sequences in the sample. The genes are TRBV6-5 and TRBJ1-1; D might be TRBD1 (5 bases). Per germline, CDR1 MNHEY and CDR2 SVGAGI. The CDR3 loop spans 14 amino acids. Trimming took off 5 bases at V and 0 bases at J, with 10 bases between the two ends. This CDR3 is CASSRGRMNTEAFF. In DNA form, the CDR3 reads TGTGCCAGCAGTAGGGGACGTATGAACACTGAAGCTTTCTTT.

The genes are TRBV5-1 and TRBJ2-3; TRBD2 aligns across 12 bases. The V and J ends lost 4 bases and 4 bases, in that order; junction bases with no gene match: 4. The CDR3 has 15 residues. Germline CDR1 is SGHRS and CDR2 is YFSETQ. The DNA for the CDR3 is TGCGCCAGCAGCGTAGCTAGCGGGGGGGCAGATACGCAGTATTTT. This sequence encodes CASSVASGGADTQYF.

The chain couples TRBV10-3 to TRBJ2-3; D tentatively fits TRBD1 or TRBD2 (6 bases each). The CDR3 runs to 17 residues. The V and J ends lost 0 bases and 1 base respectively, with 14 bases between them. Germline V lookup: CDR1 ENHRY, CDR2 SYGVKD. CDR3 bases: TGTGCCATCAGTGAGTCTTATCGGGGGCTTGGCACAGATACGCAGTATTTT. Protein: CAISESYRGLGTDTQYF.

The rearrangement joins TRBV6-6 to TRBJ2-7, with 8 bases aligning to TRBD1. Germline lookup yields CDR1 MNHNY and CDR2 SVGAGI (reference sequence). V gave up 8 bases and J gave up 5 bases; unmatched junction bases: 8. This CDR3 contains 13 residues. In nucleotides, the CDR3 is TGTGCCAGCGCCCTAGGACAGGGCAACGAGCAGTACTTC. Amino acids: CASALGQGNEQYF.

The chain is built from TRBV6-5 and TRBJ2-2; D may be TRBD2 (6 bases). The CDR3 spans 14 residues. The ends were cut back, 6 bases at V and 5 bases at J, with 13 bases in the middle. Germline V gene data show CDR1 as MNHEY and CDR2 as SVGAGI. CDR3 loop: CASSRGGVTGELFF. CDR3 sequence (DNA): TGTGCCAGCAGCCGAGGAGGGGTTACCGGGGAGCTGTTTTTT.

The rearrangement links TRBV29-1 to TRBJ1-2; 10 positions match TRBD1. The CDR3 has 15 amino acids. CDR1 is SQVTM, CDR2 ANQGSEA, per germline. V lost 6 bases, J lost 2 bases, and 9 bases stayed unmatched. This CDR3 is CSVGGQGLVNYGYTF. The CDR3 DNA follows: TGCAGCGTGGGGGGACAGGGGCTAGTCAACTATGGCTACACCTTC.

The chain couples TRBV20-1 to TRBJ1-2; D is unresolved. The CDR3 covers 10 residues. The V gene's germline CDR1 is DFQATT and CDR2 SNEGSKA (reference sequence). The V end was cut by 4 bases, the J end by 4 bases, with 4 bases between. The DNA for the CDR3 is TGCAGTGCTAAGGGCTATGGCTACACCTTC. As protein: CSAKGYGYTF.

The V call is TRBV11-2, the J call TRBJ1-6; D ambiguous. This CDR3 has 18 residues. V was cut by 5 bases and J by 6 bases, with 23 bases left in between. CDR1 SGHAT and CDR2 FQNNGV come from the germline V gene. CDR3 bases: TGTGCCAGCAGCCCTGGACCCGTTAGCCTTGCCCCTAATTCACCCCTCCACTTT. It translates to CASSPGPVSLAPNSPLHF.

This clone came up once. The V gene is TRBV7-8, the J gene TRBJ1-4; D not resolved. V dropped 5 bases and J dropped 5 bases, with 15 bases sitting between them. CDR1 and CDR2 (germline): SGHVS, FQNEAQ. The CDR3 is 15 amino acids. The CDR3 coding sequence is TGTGCCAGCAGCCGTTCTGGCGGCGTCAATGAAAAACTGTTTTTT. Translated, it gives CASSRSGGVNEKLFF.

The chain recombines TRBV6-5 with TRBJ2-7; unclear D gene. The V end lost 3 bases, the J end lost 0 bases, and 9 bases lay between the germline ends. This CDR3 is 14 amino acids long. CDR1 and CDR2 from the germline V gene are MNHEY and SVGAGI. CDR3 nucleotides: TGTGCCAGCAGTTATGGTTCTACCTCCTACGAGCAGTACTTC. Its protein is CASSYGSTSYEQYF.

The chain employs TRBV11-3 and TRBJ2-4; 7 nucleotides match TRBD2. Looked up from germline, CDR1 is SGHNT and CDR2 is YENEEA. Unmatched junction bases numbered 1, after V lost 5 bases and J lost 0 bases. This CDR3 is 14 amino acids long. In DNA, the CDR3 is TGTGCCAGCAGCCGCGGGGGAGCCAAAAACATTCAGTACTTC. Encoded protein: CASSRGGAKNIQYF.

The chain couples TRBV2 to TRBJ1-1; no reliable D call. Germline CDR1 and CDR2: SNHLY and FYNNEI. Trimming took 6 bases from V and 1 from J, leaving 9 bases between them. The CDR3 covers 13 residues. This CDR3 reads CASSLDGNTEAFF. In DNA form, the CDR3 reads TGTGCCAGCAGCCTCGACGGGAACACTGAAGCTTTCTTT. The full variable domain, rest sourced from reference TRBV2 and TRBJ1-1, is EPEVTQTPSHQVTQMGQEVILRCVPISNHLYFYWYRQILGQKVEFLVSFYNNEISEKSEIFDDQFSVERPDGSNFTLKIRSTKLEDSAMYFCASSLDGNTEAFFGQGTRLTVV.

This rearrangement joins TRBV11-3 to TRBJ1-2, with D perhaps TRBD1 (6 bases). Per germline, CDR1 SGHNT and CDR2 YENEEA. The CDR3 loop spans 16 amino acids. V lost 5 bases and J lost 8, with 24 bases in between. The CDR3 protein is CASSKDSTPSAGGYTF. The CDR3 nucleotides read TGTGCCAGCAGCAAGGACAGCACCCCCTCGGCGGGGGGCTACACCTTC.

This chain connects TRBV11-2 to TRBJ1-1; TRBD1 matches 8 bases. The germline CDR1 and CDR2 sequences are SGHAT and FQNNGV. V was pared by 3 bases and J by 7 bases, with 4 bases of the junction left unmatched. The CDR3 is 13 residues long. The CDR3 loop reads CASSFTGGGEAFF. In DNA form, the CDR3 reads TGTGCCAGCAGCTTCACAGGGGGAGGTGAAGCTTTCTTT. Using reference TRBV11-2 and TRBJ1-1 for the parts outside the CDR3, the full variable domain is EAGVAQSPRYKIIEKRQSVAFWCNPISGHATLYWYQQILGQGPKLLIQFQNNGVVDDSQLPKDRFSAERLKGVDSTLKIQPAKLEDSAVYLCASSFTGGGEAFFGQGTRLTVV.